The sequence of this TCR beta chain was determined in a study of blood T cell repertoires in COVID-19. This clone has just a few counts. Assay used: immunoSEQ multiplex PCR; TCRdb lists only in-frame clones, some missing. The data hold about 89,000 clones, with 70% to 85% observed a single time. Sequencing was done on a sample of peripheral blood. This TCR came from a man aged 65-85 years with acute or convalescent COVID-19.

The CDR3 region is CASSPGQGALNTEAFF. CDR3 bases: TGTGCCAGCTCACCGGGACAGGGGGCCCTGAACACTGAAGCTTTCTTT. V and J are TRBV18 and TRBJ1-1; 12 nucleotides line up with TRBD1. Germline V CDR1 and CDR2: KGHSH, LQKENI. CDR3 length: 16 residues. The trim removed 3 bases at V and 0 bases at J, leaving 2 bases unmatched.